The clone carrying this T cell receptor (beta chain) was seen only a few times. TCRdb fed the RT-PCR reads into MiXCR, producing one record per CDR3 protein. The repertoire holds about 680,000 distinct CDR3 sequences, with around 14% as singletons. This receptor was identified in a female donor in good health, serving as a healthy control. The material sequenced was memory CD4+ T cells from blood.

The CDR3 spells CASSSGTINEQFF. In DNA form, the CDR3 reads TGTGCCAGCAGTTCCGGGACCATCAATGAGCAGTTCTTC. This chain joins TRBV28 and TRBJ2-1, with D possibly being TRBD1 or TRBD2 (5 bases each). Germline CDR1 reads MDHEN; CDR2 reads SYDVKM. CDR3 length equals 13 residues. Trimming took 4 bases from V and 6 from J, leaving 10 bases between them.